This TCR beta chain stems from a study of PD-L1 blockade in urothelial cancer. Study background: Patients, treated from about 2014 onward, received atezolizumab 1,200 mg intravenously every 3 weeks. Patients' prior chemotherapy regimens numbered 0 to 3. It was at 3 weeks (second dose) and 6 weeks after treatment start that blood was analyzed.

Trimming took 4 bases from V and 2 from J; bases not matched to a gene: 5. The V gene's germline CDR1 is LGHNA and CDR2 YNFKEQ. The CDR3 has 15 amino acids. This clone turned up a few times. The method was immunoSEQ multiplex PCR; TCRdb's version includes in-frame clones alone and lacks a portion of them. The data contain 35,000 to 45,000 clones, about 93% of them singletons. The chain is built from TRBV4-2 and TRBJ1-5; TRBD1 matches at 7 bases. The receptor's source is a man between 65 and 85 years old with urothelial cancer. Sequenced material: PBMCs, taken around atezolizumab (anti-PD-L1) treatment. Here the CDR3 DNA reads TGTGCCAGCAGCCGCGACAGGGTTGGCAATCAGCCCCAGCATTTT. It codes for CASSRDRVGNQPQHF.